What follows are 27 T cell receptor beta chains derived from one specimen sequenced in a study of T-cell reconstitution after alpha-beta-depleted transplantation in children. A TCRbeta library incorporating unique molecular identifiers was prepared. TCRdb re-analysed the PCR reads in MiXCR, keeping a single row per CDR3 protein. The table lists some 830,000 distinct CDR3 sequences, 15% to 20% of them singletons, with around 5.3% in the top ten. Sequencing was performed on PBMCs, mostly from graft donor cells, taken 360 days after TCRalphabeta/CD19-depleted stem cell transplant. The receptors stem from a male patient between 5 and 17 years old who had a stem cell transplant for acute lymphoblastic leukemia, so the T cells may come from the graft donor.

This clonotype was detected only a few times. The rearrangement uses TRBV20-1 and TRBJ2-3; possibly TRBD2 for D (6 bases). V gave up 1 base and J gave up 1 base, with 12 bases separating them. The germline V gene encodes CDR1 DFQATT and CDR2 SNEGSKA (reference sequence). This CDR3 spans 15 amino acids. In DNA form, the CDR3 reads TGCAGTGCTAGAGCGGATGGCGGGGGCACAGATACGCAGTATTTT. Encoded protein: CSARADGGGTDTQYF.

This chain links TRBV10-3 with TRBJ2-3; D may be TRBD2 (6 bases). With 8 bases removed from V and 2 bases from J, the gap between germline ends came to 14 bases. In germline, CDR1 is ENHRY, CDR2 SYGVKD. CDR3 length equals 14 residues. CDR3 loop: CAIWRGEDTDTQYF. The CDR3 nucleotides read TGTGCCATCTGGAGGGGAGAGGACACAGATACGCAGTATTTT.

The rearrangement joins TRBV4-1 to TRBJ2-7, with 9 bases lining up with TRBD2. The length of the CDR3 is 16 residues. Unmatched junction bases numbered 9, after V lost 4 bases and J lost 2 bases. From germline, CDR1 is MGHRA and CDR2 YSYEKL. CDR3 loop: CASSPHRLAATYEQYF. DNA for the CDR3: TGCGCCAGCAGCCCGCACCGACTAGCGGCCACCTACGAGCAGTACTTC.

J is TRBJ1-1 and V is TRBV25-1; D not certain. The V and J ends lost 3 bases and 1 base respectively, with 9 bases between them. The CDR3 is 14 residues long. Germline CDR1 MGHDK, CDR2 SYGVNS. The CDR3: CASSDAGRNTEAFF. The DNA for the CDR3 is TGTGCCAGCAGTGACGCGGGCAGGAACACTGAAGCTTTCTTT. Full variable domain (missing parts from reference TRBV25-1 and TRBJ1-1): EADIYQTPRYLVIGTGKKITLECSQTMGHDKMYWYQQDPGMELHLIHYSYGVNSTEKGDLSSESTVSRIRTEHFPLTLESARPSHTSQYLCASSDAGRNTEAFFGQGTRLTVV.

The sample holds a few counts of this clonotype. CDR3 nucleotides: TGCGCCAGCAGCTTGAGTCAGGGCCCCCAAGAGACCCAGTACTTC. This translates into CASSLSQGPQETQYF. J is TRBJ2-5 and V is TRBV5-1; D is perhaps TRBD1 (5 bases). The V and J ends lost 1 base and 1 base respectively, with 11 bases between them. Germline V gives CDR1 SGHRS, CDR2 YFSETQ. CDR3 length equals 15 residues.

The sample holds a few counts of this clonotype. The CDR3 here is CSVEEATSGRVNEQFF. DNA of the CDR3: TGCAGCGTTGAAGAAGCGACTAGCGGGAGGGTGAATGAGCAGTTCTTC. This chain joins TRBV29-1 and TRBJ2-1; 14 bases map to TRBD2. With V trimmed by 0 bases and J by 7 bases, 5 bases remained unmatched. This CDR3 is built from 16 residues. Germline V lookup: CDR1 SQVTM, CDR2 ANQGSEA.

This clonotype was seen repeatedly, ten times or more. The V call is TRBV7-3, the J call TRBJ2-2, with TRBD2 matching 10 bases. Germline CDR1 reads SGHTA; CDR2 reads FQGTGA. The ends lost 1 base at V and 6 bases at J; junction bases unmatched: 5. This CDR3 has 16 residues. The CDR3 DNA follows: TGTGCCAGCAGCTTAAGCCCTAGCGGGGGCGCCGGGGAGCTGTTTTTT. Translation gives CASSLSPSGGAGELFF.

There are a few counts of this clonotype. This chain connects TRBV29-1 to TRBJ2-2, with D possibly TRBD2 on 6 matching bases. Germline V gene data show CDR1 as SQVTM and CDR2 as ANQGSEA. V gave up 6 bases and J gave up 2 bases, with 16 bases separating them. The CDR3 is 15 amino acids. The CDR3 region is CSVRDSSPNTGELFF. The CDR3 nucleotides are TGCAGCGTCCGGGACTCCTCACCCAACACCGGGGAGCTGTTTTTT.

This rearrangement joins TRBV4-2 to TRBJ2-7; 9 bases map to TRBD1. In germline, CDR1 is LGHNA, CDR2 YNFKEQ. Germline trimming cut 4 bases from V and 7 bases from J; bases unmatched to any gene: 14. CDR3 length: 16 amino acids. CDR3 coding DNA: TGTGCCAGCAGCCGGGACAGGGTCTCGTATCCAGGAGAGCAGTACTTC. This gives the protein CASSRDRVSYPGEQYF.

The CDR3 loop is CASSWSVNTEAFF. The CDR3, as DNA: TGTGCCAGCAGCTGGTCTGTGAACACTGAAGCTTTCTTT. The V gene is TRBV7-2, the J gene TRBJ1-1; no clear D. Germline V gene sequence: CDR1 SGHTA, CDR2 FQGNSA. This CDR3 is built from 13 residues. Between the trimmed V and J ends, which lost 4 bases and 0 bases, there was a span of 6 bases.

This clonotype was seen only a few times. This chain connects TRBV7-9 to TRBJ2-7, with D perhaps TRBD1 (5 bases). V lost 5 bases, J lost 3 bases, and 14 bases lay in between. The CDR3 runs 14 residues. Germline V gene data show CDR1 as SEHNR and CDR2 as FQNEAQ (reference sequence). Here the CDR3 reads CASSDPTVIYEQYF. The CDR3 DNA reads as TGTGCCAGCAGCGACCCGACAGTCATCTACGAGCAGTACTTC.

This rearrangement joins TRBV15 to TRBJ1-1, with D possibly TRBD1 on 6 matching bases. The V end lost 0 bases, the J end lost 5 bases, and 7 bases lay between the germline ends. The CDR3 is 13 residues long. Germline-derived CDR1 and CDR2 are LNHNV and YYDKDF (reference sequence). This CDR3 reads CATSREGTTEAFF. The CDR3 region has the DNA TGTGCCACCAGCAGAGAGGGGACAACTGAAGCTTTCTTT.

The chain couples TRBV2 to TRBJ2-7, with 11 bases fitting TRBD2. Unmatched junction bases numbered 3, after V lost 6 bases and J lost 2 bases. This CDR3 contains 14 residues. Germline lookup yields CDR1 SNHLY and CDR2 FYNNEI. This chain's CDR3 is CASREGLAAYEQYF. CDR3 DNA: TGTGCCAGCAGGGAGGGACTAGCGGCCTACGAGCAGTACTTC. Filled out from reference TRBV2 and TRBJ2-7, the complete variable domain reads EPEVTQTPSHQVTQMGQEVILRCVPISNHLYFYWYRQILGQKVEFLVSFYNNEISEKSEIFDDQFSVERPDGSNFTLKIRSTKLEDSAMYFCASREGLAAYEQYFGPGTRLTVT.

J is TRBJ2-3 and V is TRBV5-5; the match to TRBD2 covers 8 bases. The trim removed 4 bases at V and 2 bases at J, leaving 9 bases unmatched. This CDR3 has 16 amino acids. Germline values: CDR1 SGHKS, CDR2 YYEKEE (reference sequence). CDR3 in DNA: TGTGCCAGCAGCGCGACTAGCGCCTGGGTCACAGATACGCAGTATTTT. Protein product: CASSATSAWVTDTQYF.

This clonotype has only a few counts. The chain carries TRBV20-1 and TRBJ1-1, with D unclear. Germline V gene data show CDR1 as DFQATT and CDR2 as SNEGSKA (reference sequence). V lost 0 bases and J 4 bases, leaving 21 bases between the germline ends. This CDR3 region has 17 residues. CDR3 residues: CSARDIPSQSMGTEAFF. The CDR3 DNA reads TGCAGTGCTAGAGATATCCCGTCACAATCGATGGGCACTGAAGCTTTCTTT.

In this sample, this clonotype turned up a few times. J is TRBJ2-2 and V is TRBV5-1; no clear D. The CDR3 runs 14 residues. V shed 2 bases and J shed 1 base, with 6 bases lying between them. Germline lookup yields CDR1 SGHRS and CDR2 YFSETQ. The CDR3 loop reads CASSFLKNTGELFF. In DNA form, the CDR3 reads TGCGCCAGCAGCTTCCTAAAGAACACCGGGGAGCTGTTTTTT. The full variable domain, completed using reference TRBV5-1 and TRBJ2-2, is KAGVTQTPRYLIKTRGQQVTLSCSPISGHRSVSWYQQTPGQGLQFLFEYFSETQRNKGNFPGRFSGRQFSNSRSEMNVSTLELGDSALYLCASSFLKNTGELFFGEGSRLTVL.

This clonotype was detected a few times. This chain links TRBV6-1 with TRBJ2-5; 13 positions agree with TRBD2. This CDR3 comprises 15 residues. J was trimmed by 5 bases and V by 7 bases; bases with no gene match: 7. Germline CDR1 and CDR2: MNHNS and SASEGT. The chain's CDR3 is CASILGLAGAETQYF. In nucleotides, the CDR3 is TGTGCCAGCATCCTAGGACTAGCGGGAGCTGAGACCCAGTACTTC.

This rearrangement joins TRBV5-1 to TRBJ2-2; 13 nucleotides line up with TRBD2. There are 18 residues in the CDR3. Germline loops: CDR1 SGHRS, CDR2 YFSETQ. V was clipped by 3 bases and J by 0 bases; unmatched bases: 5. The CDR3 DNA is TGCGCCAGCAGCTGGGGACTAGCGGGATTTTCGAACACCGGGGAGCTGTTTTTT. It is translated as CASSWGLAGFSNTGELFF.

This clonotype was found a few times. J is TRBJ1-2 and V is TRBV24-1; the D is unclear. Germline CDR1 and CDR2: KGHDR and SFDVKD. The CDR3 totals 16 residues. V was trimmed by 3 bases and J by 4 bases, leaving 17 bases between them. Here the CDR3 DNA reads TGTGCCACCAGTGATCCTTCCGCGGGCTTTGGCTATGGCTACACCTTC. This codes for CATSDPSAGFGYGYTF.

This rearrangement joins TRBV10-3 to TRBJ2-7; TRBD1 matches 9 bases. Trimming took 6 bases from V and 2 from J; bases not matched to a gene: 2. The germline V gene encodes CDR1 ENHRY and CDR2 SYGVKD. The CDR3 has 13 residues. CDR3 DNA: TGTGCCATCAGCGGACAGGGGACCTACGAGCAGTACTTC. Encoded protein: CAISGQGTYEQYF.

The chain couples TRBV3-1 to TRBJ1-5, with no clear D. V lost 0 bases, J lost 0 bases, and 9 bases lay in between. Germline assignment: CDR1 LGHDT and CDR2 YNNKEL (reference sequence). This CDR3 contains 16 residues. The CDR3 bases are TGTGCCAGCAGCCAAGAGCCCCTTTATAGCAATCAGCCCCAGCATTTT. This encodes CASSQEPLYSNQPQHF.

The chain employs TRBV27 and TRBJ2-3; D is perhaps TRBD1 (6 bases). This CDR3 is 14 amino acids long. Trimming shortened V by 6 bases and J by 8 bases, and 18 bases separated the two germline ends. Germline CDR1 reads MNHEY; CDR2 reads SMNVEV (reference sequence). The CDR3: CASRFDRSLGTQYF. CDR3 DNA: TGTGCCAGCAGATTCGACAGGTCTTTGGGTACGCAGTATTTT.

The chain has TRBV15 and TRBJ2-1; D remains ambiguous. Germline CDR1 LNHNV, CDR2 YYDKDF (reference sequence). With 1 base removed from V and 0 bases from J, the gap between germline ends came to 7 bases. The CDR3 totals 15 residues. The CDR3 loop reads CATSRGERSYNEQFF. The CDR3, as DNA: TGTGCCACCAGCAGAGGAGAGCGCTCCTACAATGAGCAGTTCTTC.

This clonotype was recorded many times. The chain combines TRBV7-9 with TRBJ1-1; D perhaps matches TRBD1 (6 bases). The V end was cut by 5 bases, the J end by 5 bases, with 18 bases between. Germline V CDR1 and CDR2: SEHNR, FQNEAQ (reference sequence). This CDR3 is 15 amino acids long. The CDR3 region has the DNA TGTGCCAGCAGCCTAGGTGGGGGCGCGTGGACTGAAGCTTTCTTT. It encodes CASSLGGGAWTEAFF.

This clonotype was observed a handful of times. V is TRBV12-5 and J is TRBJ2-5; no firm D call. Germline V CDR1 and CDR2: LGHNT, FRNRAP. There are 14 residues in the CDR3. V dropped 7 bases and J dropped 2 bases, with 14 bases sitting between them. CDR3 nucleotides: TGTGCTAGTGCCCCCCTCGGCGATCAAGAGACCCAGTACTTC. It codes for CASAPLGDQETQYF.

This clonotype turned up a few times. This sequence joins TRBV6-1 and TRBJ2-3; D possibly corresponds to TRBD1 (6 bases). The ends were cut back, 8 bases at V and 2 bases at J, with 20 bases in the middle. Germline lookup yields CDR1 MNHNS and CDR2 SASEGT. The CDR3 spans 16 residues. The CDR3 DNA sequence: TGTGCCAGCTCCCGGCAAGGGGGATCACCCACAGATACGCAGTATTTT. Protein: CASSRQGGSPTDTQYF.

The CDR3 sequence: CASSPRGPGANVLTF. The CDR3, as DNA: TGTGCCAGCAGTCCGAGGGGGCCTGGGGCCAACGTCCTGACTTTC. This chain connects TRBV12-3 or TRBV12-4 to TRBJ2-6, with 7 nucleotides matching TRBD1. There are 15 residues in the CDR3. Trimming removed 5 bases from V and 2 bases from J; junction bases left unmatched: 3.